The present TCR beta chain was sequenced within a study of early T cells in non-severe SARS-CoV-2 infection. Overall study: Chains from this unsorted whole-blood bulk RNA could not be paired. Findings and caveats of the study: Reliance on VDJdb matching favored anti-spike CD8 responses; private and CD4 specificities were missed.

TCRdb reanalysed the 5' RACE reads using MiXCR and keeps one entry per CDR3 protein. The sample lists 80,000 or so distinct CDR3 sequences, over 11% occurring once. The CDR3 totals 13 residues. CDR1 SEHNR and CDR2 FQNEAQ come from the germline V gene (reference sequence). The V and J ends lost 6 bases and 7 bases, in that order; junction bases with no gene match: 7. Concerning this clonotype: Its target is not known.

The material sequenced was whole blood. The clonotype comes from an adult who was a healthcare worker with PCR-confirmed SARS-CoV-2 infection or an uninfected control (not recorded which). The V call is TRBV7-9, the J call TRBJ2-7; 9 positions match TRBD2. CDR3 sequence: CASSSIAGEEQYF. CDR3 in DNA: TGTGCCAGCAGTTCGATAGCGGGGGAAGAGCAGTACTTC.